Listed below are T cell receptor beta chains from one sample, sequenced in a study of CD8+ T cells in alopecia areata. Measured with immunoSEQ multiplex PCR; TCRdb has only the in-frame clones, and not every one. The sample has nearly 200,000 clones, roughly 50% seen once; the top ten hold about 5.1%. The specimen was CD4+ T cells sorted from blood, collected at week 24, from a patient treated with tofacitinib. The source is a human donor with alopecia areata. CDR3s include the opening cysteine and the closing phenylalanine or tryptophan. D genes are given only for firm matches. Clone sizes are given selectively: once, few, many, or a class where the clone is expanded.

V: TRBV20-1
size: -
D: -
J: TRBJ1-2
DNA: TGCAGTGCTATCCTGTCCGGCTACACCTTC
CDR3: CSAILSGYTF

V: TRBV2
size: few
D: -
J: TRBJ2-4
DNA: TGTGCCAGCAGTGTAGGGCAGGGGATGACCAAAAACATTCAGTACTTC
CDR3: CASSVGQGMTKNIQYF

V: TRBV29-1
size: -
D: -
J: TRBJ2-5
DNA: TGCAGCGTTGGAGGGGCGGAAGGACAAGAGACCCAGTACTTC
CDR3: CSVGGAEGQETQYF

V: TRBV7-9
size: -
D: TRBD1
J: TRBJ1-1
DNA: TGTGCCAGCAGCGCACAGGGGGCCCTCAACACTGAAGCTTTCTTT
CDR3: CASSAQGALNTEAFF

V: TRBV29-1
size: -
D: -
J: TRBJ1-2
DNA: TGCAGCGCCGAACTCGCAGGGAACTATGGCTACACCTTC
CDR3: CSAELAGNYGYTF

V: TRBV15
size: -
D: -
J: TRBJ1-6
DNA: TGTGCCACCAGCAGAGTGCAGGGAGGCTCCTATAATTCACCCCTCCACTTT
CDR3: CATSRVQGGSYNSPLHF

V: TRBV25-1
size: few
D: TRBD1
J: TRBJ1-2
DNA: TGTGCCAGCAGTGATCGCTCTCGGACAGGGCGGGATGGCTACACCTTC
CDR3: CASSDRSRTGRDGYTF

V: TRBV6-6
size: -
D: -
J: TRBJ2-3
DNA: TGTGCCAGCACACAGGGCGTTTTCACAGATACGCAGTATTTT
CDR3: CASTQGVFTDTQYF

V: TRBV10-3
size: few
D: -
J: TRBJ1-5
DNA: TGTGCCATCAGTGAGCCGAGCGGAGGACAGCCTCAGCCCCAGCATTTT
CDR3: CAISEPSGGQPQPQHF

V: TRBV5-6
size: -
D: -
J: TRBJ2-6
DNA: TGTGCCAGCAGCTTGGTGGGGATTTCTGGGGCCAACGTCCTGACTTTC
CDR3: CASSLVGISGANVLTF

V: TRBV7-8
size: -
D: -
J: TRBJ2-3
DNA: TGTGCCAGCAGCTTGAGTGTTGGGGGAGATACGCAGTATTTT
CDR3: CASSLSVGGDTQYF

V: TRBV5-6
size: -
D: TRBD1
J: TRBJ2-5
DNA: TGTGCCAGCAGCTTCAGGGGGAACCTCCAAGAGACCCAGTACTTC
CDR3: CASSFRGNLQETQYF

V: TRBV5-4
size: few
D: -
J: TRBJ2-3
DNA: TGTGCCAGCAGCTTGTCACAGGGAAACACAGATACGCAGTATTTT
CDR3: CASSLSQGNTDTQYF